The T cell receptor (beta chain) described here comes from a study of T-cell memory formation after mild COVID-19. Study background: Clusters were largely donor specific. Study-level results: The study detected some responding clones in pre-infection memory, suggesting cross-reactive memory joined. A second wave of clones peaked on day 37, and their SARS-CoV-2 specificity went unconfirmed.

Germline loops: CDR1 GTSNPN, CDR2 SVGIG (reference sequence). This CDR3 is built from 15 residues. The J segment lost 4 bases and the V segment lost 5 bases, leaving 10 bases of the junction unmatched. The sample holds a few counts of this clonotype. No antigen is known for it. cDNA libraries for TCR alpha and TCR beta, carrying sample barcodes and UMIs, came from 5'RACE with constant-segment primers. From the 5' RACE reads, TCRdb called clonotypes with MiXCR, one entry per CDR3 protein. The sample consists of about 600,000 distinct CDR3 sequences, roughly a fifth of them appearing once. The clonotype originates from an adult woman who had mild COVID-19 (a few samples of this study predate the infection). Cell type and time point are not known. The specimen was PBMCs or a T cell subset sorted from them (not recorded which). The rearrangement links TRBV30 to TRBJ1-5, with 8 bases lining up with TRBD1. DNA of the CDR3: TGTGCCTGGGGAATACAGGGGGGCCTAAATCAGCCCCAGCATTTT. Protein product: CAWGIQGGLNQPQHF.